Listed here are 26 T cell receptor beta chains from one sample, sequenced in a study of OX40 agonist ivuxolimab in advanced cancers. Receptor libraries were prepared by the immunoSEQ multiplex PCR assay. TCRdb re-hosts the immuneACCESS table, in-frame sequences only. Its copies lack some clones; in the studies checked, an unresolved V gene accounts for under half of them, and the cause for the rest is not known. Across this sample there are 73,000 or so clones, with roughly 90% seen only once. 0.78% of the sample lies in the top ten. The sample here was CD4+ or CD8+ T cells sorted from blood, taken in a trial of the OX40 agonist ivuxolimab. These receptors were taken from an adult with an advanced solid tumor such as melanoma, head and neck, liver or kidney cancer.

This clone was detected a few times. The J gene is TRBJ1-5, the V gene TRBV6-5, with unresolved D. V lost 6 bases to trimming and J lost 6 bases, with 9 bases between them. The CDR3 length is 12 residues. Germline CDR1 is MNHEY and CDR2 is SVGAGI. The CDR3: CASRSGIQPQHF. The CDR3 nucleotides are TGTGCCAGCAGGTCGGGGATTCAGCCCCAGCATTTT.

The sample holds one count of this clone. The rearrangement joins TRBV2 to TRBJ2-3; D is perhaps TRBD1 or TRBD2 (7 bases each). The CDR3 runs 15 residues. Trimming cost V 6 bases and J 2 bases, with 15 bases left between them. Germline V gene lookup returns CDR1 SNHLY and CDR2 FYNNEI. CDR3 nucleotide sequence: TGTGCCAGCAGCAGGGGGGGGACAGACACAGATACGCAGTATTTT. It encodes CASSRGGTDTDTQYF.

CDR3 sequence: CASSQATGAGENEQFF. CDR3 DNA sequence: TGCGCCAGCAGCCAAGCGACGGGCGCCGGGGAAAATGAGCAGTTCTTC. The chain uses TRBV4-1 and TRBJ2-1; the D gene is possibly TRBD2 (5 bases). This CDR3 has 16 residues. Trimming cost V 1 base and J 7 bases, with 17 bases left between them. Germline loops: CDR1 MGHRA, CDR2 YSYEKL.

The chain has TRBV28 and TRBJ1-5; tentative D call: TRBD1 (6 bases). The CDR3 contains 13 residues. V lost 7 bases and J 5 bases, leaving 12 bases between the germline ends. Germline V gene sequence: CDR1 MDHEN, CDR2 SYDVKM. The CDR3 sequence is CASNHRAHQPQHF. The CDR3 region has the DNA TGTGCCAGCAATCACAGGGCTCATCAGCCCCAGCATTTT.

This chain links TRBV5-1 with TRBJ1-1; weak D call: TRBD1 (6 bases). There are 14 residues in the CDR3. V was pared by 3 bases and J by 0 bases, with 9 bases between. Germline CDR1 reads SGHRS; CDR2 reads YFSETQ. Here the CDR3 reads CASSWGHLNTEAFF. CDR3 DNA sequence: TGCGCCAGCAGCTGGGGACACCTGAACACTGAAGCTTTCTTT.

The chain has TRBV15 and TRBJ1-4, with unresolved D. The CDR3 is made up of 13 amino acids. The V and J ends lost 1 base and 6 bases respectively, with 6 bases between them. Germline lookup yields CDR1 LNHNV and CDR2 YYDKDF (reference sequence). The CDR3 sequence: CATSRAGDEKLFF. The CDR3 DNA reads TGTGCCACCAGCAGAGCCGGTGATGAAAAACTGTTTTTT. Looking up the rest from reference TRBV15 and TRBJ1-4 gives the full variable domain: DAMVIQNPRYQVTQFGKPVTLSCSQTLNHNVMYWYQQKSSQAPKLLFHYYDKDFNNEADTPDNFQSRRPNTSFCFLDIRSPGLGDTAMYLCATSRAGDEKLFFGSGTQLSVL.

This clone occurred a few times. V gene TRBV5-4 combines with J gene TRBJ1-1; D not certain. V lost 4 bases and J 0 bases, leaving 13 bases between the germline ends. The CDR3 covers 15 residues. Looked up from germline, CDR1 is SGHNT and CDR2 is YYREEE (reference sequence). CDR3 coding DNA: TGTGCCAGCAGCGGGGTTCTGGGCTTGAACACTGAAGCTTTCTTT. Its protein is CASSGVLGLNTEAFF.

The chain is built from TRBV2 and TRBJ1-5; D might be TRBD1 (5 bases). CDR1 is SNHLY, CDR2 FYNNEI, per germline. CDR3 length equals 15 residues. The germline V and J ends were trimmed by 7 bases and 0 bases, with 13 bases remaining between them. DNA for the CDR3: TGTGCCAGCACCGAGACAGCACTTAGCAATCAGCCCCAGCATTTT. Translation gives CASTETALSNQPQHF.

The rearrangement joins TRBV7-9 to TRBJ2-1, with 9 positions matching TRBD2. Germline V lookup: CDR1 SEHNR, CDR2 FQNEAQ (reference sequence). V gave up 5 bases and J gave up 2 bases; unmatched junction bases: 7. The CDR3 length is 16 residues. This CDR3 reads CASSLGAGGAYNEQFF. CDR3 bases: TGTGCCAGCAGCCTAGGGGCGGGGGGGGCCTACAATGAGCAGTTCTTC.

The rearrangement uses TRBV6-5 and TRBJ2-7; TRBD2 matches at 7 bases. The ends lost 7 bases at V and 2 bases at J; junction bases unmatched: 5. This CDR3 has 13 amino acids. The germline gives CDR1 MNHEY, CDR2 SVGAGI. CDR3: CASTGEGTYEQYF. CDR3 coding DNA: TGTGCCAGCACTGGGGAGGGAACCTACGAGCAGTACTTC.

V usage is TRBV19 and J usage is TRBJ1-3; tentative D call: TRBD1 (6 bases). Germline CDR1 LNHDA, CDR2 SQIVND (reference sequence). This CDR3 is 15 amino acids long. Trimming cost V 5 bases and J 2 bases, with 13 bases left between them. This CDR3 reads CASSPGRGAGNTIYF. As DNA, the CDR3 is TGTGCCAGTAGTCCCGGCAGGGGTGCTGGAAACACCATATATTTT. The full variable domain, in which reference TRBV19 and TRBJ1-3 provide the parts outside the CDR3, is DGGITQSPKYLFRKEGQNVTLSCEQNLNHDAMYWYRQDPGQGLRLIYYSQIVNDFQKGDIAEGYSVSREKKESFPLTVTSAQKNPTAFYLCASSPGRGAGNTIYFGEGSWLTVV.

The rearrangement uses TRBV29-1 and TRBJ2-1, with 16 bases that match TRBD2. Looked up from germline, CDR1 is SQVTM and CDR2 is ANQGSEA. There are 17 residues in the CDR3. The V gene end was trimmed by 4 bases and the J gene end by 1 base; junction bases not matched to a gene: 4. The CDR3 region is CSVAGLAGGDSYNEQFF. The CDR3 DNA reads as TGCAGCGTTGCGGGACTAGCGGGGGGGGATTCCTACAATGAGCAGTTCTTC.

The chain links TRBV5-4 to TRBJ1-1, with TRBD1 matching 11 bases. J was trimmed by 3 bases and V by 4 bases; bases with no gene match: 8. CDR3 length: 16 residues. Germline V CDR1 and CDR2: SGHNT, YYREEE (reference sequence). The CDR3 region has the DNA TGTGCCAGCAGCACCGGACAGGGGGCCGGGCACACTGAAGCTTTCTTT. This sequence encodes CASSTGQGAGHTEAFF.

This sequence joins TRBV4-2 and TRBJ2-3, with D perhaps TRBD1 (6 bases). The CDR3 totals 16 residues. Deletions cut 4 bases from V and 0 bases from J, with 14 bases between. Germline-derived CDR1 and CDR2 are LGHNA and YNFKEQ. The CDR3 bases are TGTGCCAGCAGCCCTGTTGGACAGACTAGCACAGATACGCAGTATTTT. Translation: CASSPVGQTSTDTQYF.

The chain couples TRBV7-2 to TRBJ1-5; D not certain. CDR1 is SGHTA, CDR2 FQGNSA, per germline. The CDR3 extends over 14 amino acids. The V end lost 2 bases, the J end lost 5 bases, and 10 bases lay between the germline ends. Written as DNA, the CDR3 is TGTGCCAGCAGCTTACTTGGAAGAGATCAGCCCCAGCATTTT. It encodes CASSLLGRDQPQHF. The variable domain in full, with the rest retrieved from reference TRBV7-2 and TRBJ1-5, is GAGVSQSPSNKVTEKGKDVELRCDPISGHTALYWYRQSLGQGLEFLIYFQGNSAPDKSGLPSDRFSAERTGGSVSTLTIQRTQQEDSAVYLCASSLLGRDQPQHFGDGTRLSIL.

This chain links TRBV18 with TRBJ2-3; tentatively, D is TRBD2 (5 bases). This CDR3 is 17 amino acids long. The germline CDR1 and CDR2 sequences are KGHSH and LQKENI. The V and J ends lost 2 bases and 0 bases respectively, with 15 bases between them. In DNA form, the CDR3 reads TGTGCCAGCTCACCATCCCTAGGGAGCGATAGCACAGATACGCAGTATTTT. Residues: CASSPSLGSDSTDTQYF. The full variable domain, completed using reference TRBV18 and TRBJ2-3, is NAGVMQNPRHLVRRRGQEARLRCSPMKGHSHVYWYRQLPEEGLKFMVYLQKENIIDESGMPKERFSAEFPKEGPSILRIQQVVRGDSAAYFCASSPSLGSDSTDTQYFGPGTRLTVL.

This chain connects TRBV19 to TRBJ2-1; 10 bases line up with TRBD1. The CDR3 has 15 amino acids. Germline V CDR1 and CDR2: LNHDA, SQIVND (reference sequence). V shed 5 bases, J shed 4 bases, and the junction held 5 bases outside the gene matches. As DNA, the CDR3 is TGTGCCAGTAGTCTAGGACAGGGGGTTTACAATGAGCAGTTCTTC. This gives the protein CASSLGQGVYNEQFF.

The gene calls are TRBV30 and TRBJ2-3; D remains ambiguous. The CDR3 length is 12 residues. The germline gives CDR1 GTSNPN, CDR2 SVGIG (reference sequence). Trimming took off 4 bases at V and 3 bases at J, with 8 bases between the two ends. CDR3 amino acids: CAWNTGTDTQYF. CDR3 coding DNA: TGTGCCTGGAACACCGGGACAGATACGCAGTATTTT.

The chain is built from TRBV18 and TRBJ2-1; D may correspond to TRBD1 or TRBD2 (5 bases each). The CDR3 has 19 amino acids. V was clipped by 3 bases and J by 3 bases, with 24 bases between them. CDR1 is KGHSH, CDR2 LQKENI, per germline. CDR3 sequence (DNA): TGTGCCAGCTCACCCCCCTGGGGAGACAGCGAGTTCGACTACAATGAGCAGTTCTTC. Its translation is CASSPPWGDSEFDYNEQFF.

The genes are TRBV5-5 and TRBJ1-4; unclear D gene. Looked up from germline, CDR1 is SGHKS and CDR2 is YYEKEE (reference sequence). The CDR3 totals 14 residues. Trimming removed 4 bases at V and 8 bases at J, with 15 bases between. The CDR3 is CASSPDGLEEKLFF. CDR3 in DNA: TGTGCCAGCAGCCCAGACGGGTTAGAAGAAAAACTGTTTTTT.

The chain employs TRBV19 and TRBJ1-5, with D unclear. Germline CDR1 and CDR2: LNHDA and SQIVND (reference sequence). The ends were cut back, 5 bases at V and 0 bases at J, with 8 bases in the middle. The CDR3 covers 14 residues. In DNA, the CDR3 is TGTGCCAGTAGTGTCCGGGATAGCAATCAGCCCCAGCATTTT. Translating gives CASSVRDSNQPQHF.

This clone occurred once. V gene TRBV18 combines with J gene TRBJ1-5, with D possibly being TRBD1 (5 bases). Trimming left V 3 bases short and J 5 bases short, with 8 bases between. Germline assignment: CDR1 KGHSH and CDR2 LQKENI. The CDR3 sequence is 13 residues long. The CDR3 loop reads CASSPGTDQPQHF. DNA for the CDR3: TGTGCCAGCTCACCCGGGACGGATCAGCCCCAGCATTTT.

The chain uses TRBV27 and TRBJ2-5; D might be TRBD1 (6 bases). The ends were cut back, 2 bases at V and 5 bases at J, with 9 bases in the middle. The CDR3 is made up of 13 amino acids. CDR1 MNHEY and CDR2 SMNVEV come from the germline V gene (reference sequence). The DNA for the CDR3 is TGTGCCAGCAGTTTAGTCAGGGGTGAGACCCAGTACTTC. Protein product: CASSLVRGETQYF.

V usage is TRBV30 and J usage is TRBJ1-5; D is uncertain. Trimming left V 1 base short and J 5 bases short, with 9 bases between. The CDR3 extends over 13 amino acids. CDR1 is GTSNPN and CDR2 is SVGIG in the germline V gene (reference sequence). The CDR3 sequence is CAWSGGSYQPQHF. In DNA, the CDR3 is TGTGCCTGGAGTGGAGGGTCTTATCAGCCCCAGCATTTT. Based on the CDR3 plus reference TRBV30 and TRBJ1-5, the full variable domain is SQTIHQWPATLVQPVGSPLSLECTVEGTSNPNLYWYRQAAGRGLQLLFYSVGIGQISSEVPQNLSASRPQDRQFILSSKKLLLSDSGFYLCAWSGGSYQPQHFGDGTRLSIL.

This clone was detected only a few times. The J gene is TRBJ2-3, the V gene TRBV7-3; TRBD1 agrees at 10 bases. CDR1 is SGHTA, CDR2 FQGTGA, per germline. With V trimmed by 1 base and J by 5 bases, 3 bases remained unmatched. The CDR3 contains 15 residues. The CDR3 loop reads CASSLMGTGVDTQYF. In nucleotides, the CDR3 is TGTGCCAGCAGCTTAATGGGGACAGGGGTAGATACGCAGTATTTT. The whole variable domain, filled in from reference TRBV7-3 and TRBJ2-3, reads GAGVSQTPSNKVTEKGKYVELRCDPISGHTALYWYRQSLGQGPEFLIYFQGTGAADDSGLPNDRFFAVRPEGSVSTLKIQRTERGDSAVYLCASSLMGTGVDTQYFGPGTRLTVL.

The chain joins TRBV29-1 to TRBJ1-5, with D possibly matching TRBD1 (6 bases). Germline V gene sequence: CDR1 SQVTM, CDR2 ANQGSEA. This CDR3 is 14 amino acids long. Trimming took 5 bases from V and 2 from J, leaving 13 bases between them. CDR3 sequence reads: CSVTTGSGNQPQHF. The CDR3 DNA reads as TGCAGCGTTACCACAGGGAGTGGCAATCAGCCCCAGCATTTT. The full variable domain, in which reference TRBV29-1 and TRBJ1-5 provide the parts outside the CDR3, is SAVISQKPSRDICQRGTSLTIQCQVDSQVTMMFWYRQQPGQSLTLIATANQGSEATYESGFVIDKFPISRPNLTFSTLTVSNMSPEDSSIYLCSVTTGSGNQPQHFGDGTRLSIL.